Sequencing of this T cell receptor beta chain was carried out in a study of shared clonotypes between healthy human individuals. Study details: Participating donors consisted of two women and three men aged 18 to 49. Plates per donor: three CD4 naive, three CD4 memory, two CD8 naive, one CD8 memory. Points from the study as a whole: Generation probabilities were higher for clonotypes shared across all four sorted-subset donors than for unshared ones. Larger estimated richness was generally recorded for naive subsets relative to memory subsets.

Repertoires were generated with immunoSEQ multiplex PCR, while TCRdb's copy carries only in-frame clones and drops some. The table has millions of clones, around nine tenths seen once. Trimming at V came to 0 bases and at J to 7 bases, leaving 6 bases not matched to a gene. Per the germline V gene, CDR1 is WNHNN and CDR2 is SYGVQD (reference sequence). The CDR3 has 15 residues. On this clone itself: Its antigen is undetermined.

The genes are TRBV10-1 and TRBJ2-1; 7 bases line up with TRBD2. This TCR derives from a young man in good health. Sequenced: naive CD4+ T cells sorted from blood. Stated subset: CD45RA+ positively selected. The CDR3: CASSESPGGWNEQFF. In DNA form, the CDR3 reads TGCGCCAGCAGTGAGTCTCCGGGAGGATGGAATGAGCAGTTCTTC.